The entry below describes one T cell receptor (beta chain). Its target is unknown. Only in-frame clones appear in the TCRdb table, and some are missing; sequencing was by immunoSEQ multiplex PCR. The sample shows 55,000 to 70,000 clones, around 85% of them seen only once. The data are from a study of OX40 agonist ivuxolimab in advanced cancers. Study context: A diagnosis of hepatocellular carcinoma, melanoma, renal cell or head and neck cancer was present in dose-escalation patients. Three individuals attained partial responses, comprising one hepatocellular carcinoma case and two cutaneous melanoma cases. General study results and limits: Dosing at 0.1 to 3.0 mg/kg was accompanied by clonal expansion of CD4+ and CD8+ blood T cells by week 6. Some nonresponders additionally presented with little normalized T-cell clonal expansion.

This specimen was CD4+ or CD8+ T cells sorted from blood, taken in a trial of the OX40 agonist ivuxolimab. The receptor's source is an adult with an advanced solid tumor such as melanoma, head and neck, liver or kidney cancer.

CDR3 nucleotides: TGTGCCAGCTCGCTTTGGGGGTACAATGAGCAGTTCTTC. Protein product: CASSLWGYNEQFF. The V and J genes are TRBV18 and TRBJ2-1; D tentatively reads TRBD1 or TRBD2 (5 bases each). CDR1 and CDR2 from the germline V gene are KGHSH and LQKENI. This CDR3 contains 13 residues. The V end was cut by 6 bases, the J end by 4 bases, with 10 bases between.